The 29 T cell receptor beta chains listed next were all sequenced from one sample in a study of neurological immune-mediated disorders. TCRdb independently ran MiXCR on the 5' RACE reads; one entry per CDR3 protein. The table includes over 25,000 distinct CDR3 sequences, 20% to 25% detected once. Sequencing was performed on CD4+ T cells from blood. These receptors all come from a man aged 50 or older with HTLV-1-associated myelopathy (HAM/TSP).

Judged by abundance, this clonotype is medium-sized. This chain joins TRBV10-2 and TRBJ2-7; D might be TRBD1 (7 bases). CDR3 length: 13 amino acids. V lost 8 bases and J 2 bases, leaving 13 bases between the germline ends. The germline CDR1 and CDR2 sequences are WSHSY and SAAADI. The CDR3 bases are TGCGCCAGCGCGGGACAGATCACCTACGAGCAGTACTTC. It yields the protein CASAGQITYEQYF.

This clonotype was seen many times. The rearrangement joins TRBV20-1 to TRBJ1-5, with TRBD1 identical over 7 bases. V gave up 5 bases and J gave up 5 bases; unmatched junction bases: 9. Germline CDR1 reads DFQATT; CDR2 reads SNEGSKA (reference sequence). CDR3 length: 14 residues. The chain's CDR3 is CSAPGGEVDQPQHF. The CDR3 DNA reads as TGCAGTGCTCCAGGGGGGGAAGTGGATCAGCCCCAGCATTTT.

At least ten counts were recorded for this clonotype. The chain employs TRBV6-6 and TRBJ1-1; perhaps TRBD1 as D (6 bases). The CDR3 contains 15 residues. In germline, CDR1 is MNHNY, CDR2 SVGAGI (reference sequence). V was trimmed by 6 bases and J by 0 bases, leaving 14 bases between them. CDR3 nucleotides: TGTGCCAGCAGAACAGGGTTGGGGGTGAACACTGAAGCTTTCTTT. As protein: CASRTGLGVNTEAFF.

This clonotype has ten or more counts. The V gene is TRBV7-3, the J gene TRBJ1-2; D unclear. The CDR3 runs 16 residues. Trimming cost V 0 bases and J 5 bases, with 16 bases left between them. Germline V CDR1 and CDR2: SGHTA, FQGTGA. The CDR3 DNA follows: TGTGCCAGCAGCTTAACCTTGGGCAGCTCAGTTTATGGCTACACCTTC. It encodes CASSLTLGSSVYGYTF.

This clonotype was counted between two and nine times. This rearrangement joins TRBV18 to TRBJ2-4; D is undetermined. V lost 4 bases and J lost 8, with 18 bases in between. The CDR3 consists of 15 residues. The germline CDR1 and CDR2 sequences are KGHSH and LQKENI. The CDR3 coding sequence is TGTGCCAGCTCACTTCACCCGGGCTCCACCGACATTCAGTACTTC. This sequence encodes CASSLHPGSTDIQYF.

The rearrangement links TRBV7-9 to TRBJ1-2; TRBD1 matches 10 bases. Per germline, CDR1 SEHNR and CDR2 FQNEAQ (reference sequence). V was clipped by 5 bases and J by 8 bases; unmatched bases: 11. CDR3 length equals 15 residues. The CDR3 loop reads CASSPGQGTAEGYTF. For the CDR3, the DNA is TGTGCCAGCAGCCCGGGACAGGGGACGGCGGAAGGCTACACCTTC.

In its sample, this clonotype was seen many times. V usage is TRBV10-1 and J usage is TRBJ2-7, with TRBD2 matching over 7 bases. This CDR3 comprises 14 residues. J gave up 0 bases and V 4 bases, and 3 bases lay outside the gene matches. CDR1 is WNHNN, CDR2 SYGVQD, per germline (reference sequence). The chain's CDR3 is CASSGGGGSYEQYF. CDR3 DNA: TGCGCCAGCAGTGGGGGGGGGGGCTCCTACGAGCAGTACTTC.

This clonotype has ten or more counts. The chain couples TRBV7-6 to TRBJ1-4, with TRBD1 as a possible D gene (5 bases). CDR1 SGHVS and CDR2 FNYEAQ come from the germline V gene. This CDR3 has 15 amino acids. V gave up 3 bases and J gave up 0 bases, with 8 bases separating them. CDR3 residues: CASSLTATTNEKLFF. In DNA, the CDR3 is TGTGCCAGCAGCTTGACAGCTACAACTAATGAAAAACTGTTTTTT.

The V call is TRBV12-3 or TRBV12-4, the J call TRBJ1-2; 9 bases match TRBD1. The J segment lost 5 bases and the V segment lost 6 bases, leaving 4 bases of the junction unmatched. The length of the CDR3 is 13 residues. CDR3 nucleotide sequence: TGTGCCAGCAGCACAGGGGGCGTGTATGGCTACACCTTC. It specifies CASSTGGVYGYTF.

This clonotype has at least ten counts. The genes are TRBV29-1 and TRBJ1-6; 7 bases match TRBD1. Germline CDR1 reads SQVTM; CDR2 reads ANQGSEA. The CDR3 is 13 residues long. V lost 7 bases and J lost 9; bases outside the gene matches: 9. CDR3 protein: CSATGTELSPLHF. The CDR3, as DNA: TGCAGCGCTACCGGGACAGAGCTTTCACCCCTCCACTTT.

This clonotype has at least ten counts. The chain uses TRBV10-3 and TRBJ1-5, with TRBD1 as a possible D gene (6 bases). Germline-derived CDR1 and CDR2 are ENHRY and SYGVKD. V lost 7 bases and J lost 1, with 14 bases in between. The CDR3 has 15 residues. CDR3 coding DNA: TGTGCCATCAAGGGGACGGGGGGCAGCAATCAGCCCCAGCATTTT. Encoded protein: CAIKGTGGSNQPQHF.

This clonotype has a count of ten or more. CDR3 residues: CASSLGVFSGNTDTQYF. CDR3 in DNA: TGCGCCAGCAGCTTGGGCGTGTTCTCGGGGAACACAGATACGCAGTATTTT. V and J are TRBV5-1 and TRBJ2-3, with D possibly TRBD2 on 5 matching bases. Looked up from germline, CDR1 is SGHRS and CDR2 is YFSETQ. CDR3 length: 17 amino acids. The V end was cut by 0 bases, the J end by 2 bases, with 16 bases between.

This clonotype was seen repeatedly, ten times or more. The chain carries TRBV4-2 and TRBJ2-3; maybe TRBD2 (5 bases). From germline, CDR1 is LGHNA and CDR2 YNFKEQ. V lost 4 bases and J 3 bases, leaving 17 bases between the germline ends. This CDR3 region has 16 residues. CDR3 coding DNA: TGTGCCAGCAGCCCTCGGACCGGAGGTCGGACAGATACGCAGTATTTT. Protein: CASSPRTGGRTDTQYF.

Only one count was recorded for this clonotype. The chain combines TRBV3-1 with TRBJ1-5; D call uncertain. Germline lookup yields CDR1 LGHDT and CDR2 YNNKEL (reference sequence). The CDR3 spans 14 residues. Trimming shortened V by 2 bases and J by 6 bases, and 11 bases separated the two germline ends. The CDR3 DNA reads TGTGCCAGCAGCCAAAACGGGGTGGGTCAGCCCCAGCATTTT. Translating it yields CASSQNGVGQPQHF.

This clonotype showed up many times. The chain has TRBV12-3 or TRBV12-4 and TRBJ2-7; 9 positions match TRBD1. Trimming removed 7 bases from V and 7 bases from J; junction bases left unmatched: 11. This CDR3 is 14 amino acids long. The CDR3 DNA is TGTGCCAGCACCCCGACAGGGGGGGAGAGGGAGCAGTACTTC. As protein: CASTPTGGEREQYF.

This clonotype occurred many times. The chain employs TRBV6-5 and TRBJ1-2, with a tentative D call TRBD1 (6 bases). The CDR3 is 16 amino acids. CDR1 and CDR2 (germline): MNHEY, SVGAGI. V was clipped by 0 bases and J by 3 bases, with 14 bases between them. This CDR3 is CASSYSGAGNYYGYTF. The CDR3 nucleotides read TGTGCCAGCAGTTACTCGGGGGCAGGGAATTACTATGGCTACACCTTC.

This clonotype was observed at least ten times. This chain links TRBV20-1 with TRBJ2-7, with 9 bases fitting TRBD1. V shed 0 bases, J shed 4 bases, and the junction held 7 bases outside the gene matches. This CDR3 spans 15 amino acids. In germline, CDR1 is DFQATT, CDR2 SNEGSKA (reference sequence). The CDR3 coding sequence is TGCAGTGCTAGAGACTCCTGGACAGGGGTATACGAGCAGTACTTC. Translation gives CSARDSWTGVYEQYF.

This clonotype was recorded at least ten times. This chain uses TRBV20-1 with TRBJ1-1; 7 positions match TRBD1. The CDR3 sequence is 14 residues long. With V trimmed by 3 bases and J by 5 bases, 9 bases remained unmatched. The germline CDR1 and CDR2 sequences are DFQATT and SNEGSKA (reference sequence). Here the CDR3 DNA reads TGCAGTGCTAGGGACAGGAGCCTCGCGACTGAAGCTTTCTTT. Its protein is CSARDRSLATEAFF.

This clonotype occurred many times. The chain has TRBV5-1 and TRBJ1-1; D is unclear. Germline V gives CDR1 SGHRS, CDR2 YFSETQ. This CDR3 has 16 amino acids. V was trimmed by 0 bases and J by 4 bases, leaving 16 bases between them. CDR3 in DNA: TGCGCCAGCAGCTTGGCCCTAGGCGGCTGGGGCACTGAAGCTTTCTTT. Amino acid sequence: CASSLALGGWGTEAFF.

Ten or more counts support this clonotype. This chain uses TRBV12-3 or TRBV12-4 with TRBJ2-7; the D gene is possibly TRBD1 (6 bases). The CDR3 contains 13 residues. Trimming shortened V by 2 bases and J by 5 bases, and 10 bases separated the two germline ends. DNA of the CDR3: TGTGCCAGCAGTTTAACCCAGGGGAACGAGCAGTACTTC. Amino acids: CASSLTQGNEQYF.

V gene TRBV5-4 combines with J gene TRBJ2-3; no definite D call. The germline V and J ends were trimmed by 5 bases and 6 bases, with 7 bases remaining between them. The germline V gene encodes CDR1 SGHNT and CDR2 YYREEE (reference sequence). The CDR3 spans 11 residues. CDR3 DNA: TGTGCCAGCAGTTACGCTGATACGCAGTATTTT. Amino acids: CASSYADTQYF.

This clonotype was seen at least ten times. V is TRBV29-1 and J is TRBJ1-5; no definite D call. Germline V gene lookup returns CDR1 SQVTM and CDR2 ANQGSEA. The V and J ends lost 5 bases and 2 bases respectively, with 7 bases between them. The CDR3 length is 12 residues. The CDR3: CSVRGGNQPQHF. DNA for the CDR3: TGCAGCGTTCGGGGAGGCAATCAGCCCCAGCATTTT.

This clonotype was picked up many times. The V call is TRBV20-1, the J call TRBJ2-3, with 10 nucleotides matching TRBD2. V was pared by 5 bases and J by 2 bases, with 7 bases of the junction left unmatched. Germline V gene sequence: CDR1 DFQATT, CDR2 SNEGSKA (reference sequence). This CDR3 contains 15 residues. Here the CDR3 reads CSAHRSGGSTDTQYF. The DNA for the CDR3 is TGCAGTGCTCACCGTAGCGGGGGGTCCACAGATACGCAGTATTTT.

A note on this clonotype: A clone one base away is much larger, so this may be a read error. This chain links TRBV25-1 with TRBJ2-7; D possibly uses TRBD1 or TRBD2 (7 bases each). Per germline, CDR1 MGHDK and CDR2 SYGVNS. This CDR3 is built from 16 residues. V lost 4 bases and J 3 bases, leaving 19 bases between the germline ends. The CDR3 protein is CASSALGGDRYYEQYF. The CDR3 nucleotides are TGTGCCAGCAGTGCCCTAGGGGGGGACAGATACTACGAGCAGTACTTC.

This clonotype was observed at least ten times. V and J are TRBV3-1 and TRBJ2-2; D is ambiguous. CDR1 and CDR2 from the germline V gene are LGHDT and YNNKEL (reference sequence). The V and J ends lost 2 bases and 2 bases respectively, with 6 bases between them. This CDR3 has 14 residues. The CDR3 coding sequence is TGTGCCAGCAGCCAAAGGGAAAACACCGGGGAGCTGTTTTTT. Amino acids: CASSQRENTGELFF. Supplemented by reference TRBV3-1 and TRBJ2-2, the full variable domain reads DTAVSQTPKYLVTQMGNDKSIKCEQNLGHDTMYWYKQDSKKFLKIMFSYNNKELIINETVPNRFSPKSPDKAHLNLHINSLELGDSAVYFCASSQRENTGELFFGEGSRLTVL.

This clonotype was picked up many times. The V and J genes are TRBV20-1 and TRBJ2-1; a possible D gene is TRBD2 (6 bases). V gave up 1 base and J gave up 9 bases, with 13 bases separating them. This CDR3 has 13 residues. CDR1 DFQATT and CDR2 SNEGSKA come from the germline V gene (reference sequence). The CDR3 spells CSARGGDVGEQFF. In DNA, the CDR3 is TGCAGTGCTAGAGGGGGGGACGTGGGTGAGCAGTTCTTC.

The chain links TRBV12-3 or TRBV12-4 to TRBJ2-4; D unresolved. This CDR3 contains 16 residues. V gave up 3 bases and J gave up 1 base, with 13 bases separating them. Here the CDR3 reads CASSFDTLGAKNIQYF. CDR3 DNA sequence: TGTGCCAGCAGTTTCGATACCCTGGGGGCCAAAAACATTCAGTACTTC.

This rearrangement joins TRBV29-1 to TRBJ2-1; the match to TRBD1 covers 8 bases. Germline V lookup: CDR1 SQVTM, CDR2 ANQGSEA. The ends lost 1 base at V and 8 bases at J; junction bases unmatched: 10. The CDR3 extends over 15 amino acids. The CDR3 sequence: CSVEVPGQVFDEQFF. The CDR3 DNA follows: TGCAGCGTTGAAGTCCCGGGACAGGTGTTCGATGAGCAGTTCTTC.

The V and J genes are TRBV20-1 and TRBJ1-2, with D tentatively TRBD1 (5 bases). The CDR3 covers 11 residues. The V and J ends lost 3 bases and 8 bases respectively, with 10 bases between them. The germline gives CDR1 DFQATT, CDR2 SNEGSKA (reference sequence). CDR3 coding DNA: TGCAGTGCTAGTGAGGGGTGGGGCTACACCTTC. Encoded protein: CSASEGWGYTF.